Below, 22 T cell receptor beta chains from the same sample are listed, as sequenced in a study of cytotoxic CD8 clonotypes in ibrutinib-treated CLL (dated by TCRdb to the early 2020s). The library was made by the immunoSEQ multiplex PCR assay. As stored in TCRdb, this immuneACCESS dataset retains in-frame rearrangements with V and J assigned. A fraction of the clones does not appear; measured against another copy, unresolved V genes explain less than half of the discrepancy, and the remainder lacks a known reason. Present in this sample are over 250,000 clones, 65% to 85% of which were seen just once. The ten largest clones capture about 6% of the sample. The time point label corresponds to: progressive disease on ibrutinib. This sample comprised PBMCs, obtained at disease progression, from a patient treated with ibrutinib. The origin of the receptors is a human donor with chronic lymphocytic leukemia.

The CDR3 loop is CEQSDRGTGELFF. CDR3 sequence (DNA): TGCGAGCAGTCGGACAGGGGTACCGGGGAGCTGTTTTTT. The V call is TRBV4-1, the J call TRBJ2-2; 9 bases line up with TRBD1. The germline V gene has CDR1 MGHRA and CDR2 YSYEKL. This CDR3 is built from 13 residues.

CDR3 in DNA: TGTGCCATCAGCATGACAGGGTTTAGCTACGAGCAGTACTTC. Its translation: CAISMTGFSYEQYF. The chain uses TRBV10-3 and TRBJ2-7; 7 bases are shared with TRBD1. The germline gives CDR1 ENHRY, CDR2 SYGVKD. This CDR3 is built from 14 residues. Trimming at V came to 6 bases and at J to 3 bases, leaving 8 bases not matched to a gene.

The chain carries TRBV6-1 and TRBJ2-7; D gene uncertain. The CDR3 spans 12 residues. V dropped 3 bases and J dropped 0 bases, with 3 bases sitting between them. Germline lookup yields CDR1 MNHNS and CDR2 SASEGT. The CDR3 loop is CASSDHSYEQYF. The CDR3, as DNA: TGTGCCAGCAGTGACCACTCCTACGAGCAGTACTTC.

The chain has TRBV7-6 and TRBJ2-7, with D unresolved. V was shortened by 1 base and J by 5 bases, with 9 bases between the two germline ends. Germline V lookup: CDR1 SGHVS, CDR2 FNYEAQ. CDR3 length: 13 residues. DNA of the CDR3: TGTGCCAGCAGCTTAGGTAGAGGCAACGAGCAGTACTTC. Residues: CASSLGRGNEQYF.

The gene calls are TRBV7-2 and TRBJ2-7; possible D gene TRBD2, 7 bases. The ends were cut back, 0 bases at V and 2 bases at J, with 8 bases in the middle. The V gene's germline CDR1 is SGHTA and CDR2 FQGNSA. This CDR3 region has 14 residues. The CDR3 DNA reads TGTGCCAGCAGCTTAGCCGGGGGGCCCTACGAGCAGTACTTC. This codes for CASSLAGGPYEQYF.

This clone was detected only a few times. CDR3 sequence: CATSGDRGPGARQPQHF. The CDR3 coding sequence is TGTGCCACCAGCGGTGACAGGGGGCCTGGGGCTCGTCAGCCCCAGCATTTT. This rearrangement joins TRBV15 to TRBJ1-5; 10 bases fit TRBD1. J gave up 6 bases and V 5 bases, and 13 bases lay outside the gene matches. The CDR3 spans 17 residues. Germline V gene data show CDR1 as LNHNV and CDR2 as YYDKDF (reference sequence).

The V gene is TRBV19, the J gene TRBJ2-5, with 10 bases identical to TRBD1. The junction had 8 bases not matched to a gene; V was cut back by 5 bases and J by 5 bases. Germline loops: CDR1 LNHDA, CDR2 SQIVND (reference sequence). This CDR3 spans 15 amino acids. In nucleotides, the CDR3 is TGTGCCAGTAGTCGTCGGGACAGGGGATTGGAGACCCAGTACTTC. Protein product: CASSRRDRGLETQYF.

CDR3 loop: CASSAARVTEAFF. The CDR3 nucleotides read TGTGCCAGCAGTGCGGCCAGGGTCACTGAAGCTTTCTTT. V and J are TRBV6-5 and TRBJ1-1; a weak D match, TRBD1 (5 bases). This CDR3 has 13 residues. Looked up from germline, CDR1 is MNHEY and CDR2 is SVGAGI. V lost 5 bases and J lost 4, with 11 bases in between.

The chain joins TRBV11-3 to TRBJ2-1; 8 positions agree with TRBD1. After removal of 5 bases from V and 6 bases from J, the junction contained 6 bases not matched to a gene. Germline V CDR1 and CDR2: SGHNT, YENEEA. The CDR3 covers 14 residues. The CDR3 DNA follows: TGTGCCAGCAGCCCCCAGGGGGCCGTCAATGAGCAGTTCTTC. Translation: CASSPQGAVNEQFF.

The V gene is TRBV5-8, the J gene TRBJ1-5; D gene uncertain. The length of the CDR3 is 11 residues. V was cut by 0 bases and J by 11 bases, with 6 bases left in between. Germline V gene lookup returns CDR1 SGHTS and CDR2 YDEGEE. The CDR3 DNA is TGTGCCAGCAGCTTGGGACCCGCCCAGCATTTT. Translation: CASSLGPAQHF.

The V gene is TRBV29-1, the J gene TRBJ1-2; D uncertain. This CDR3 comprises 12 residues. Trimming left V 4 bases short and J 6 bases short, with 12 bases between. Germline CDR1 reads SQVTM; CDR2 reads ANQGSEA. CDR3 DNA sequence: TGCAGCGTTGGACTAATGACGAATGGCTACACCTTC. Amino acid sequence: CSVGLMTNGYTF.

The rearrangement links TRBV7-8 to TRBJ1-5, with D perhaps matching TRBD1 (6 bases). V lost 6 bases, J lost 0 bases, and 15 bases lay in between. Germline loops: CDR1 SGHVS, CDR2 FQNEAQ. There are 16 residues in the CDR3. The CDR3 here is CASRGAGFHSNQPQHF. The CDR3, as DNA: TGTGCCAGCAGGGGGGCAGGGTTTCATAGCAATCAGCCCCAGCATTTT.

About this clone itself: Other DNA sequences within the sample encode an identical CDR3. The chain links TRBV9 to TRBJ2-1; D unclear. V was clipped by 2 bases and J by 1 base, with 1 base between them. The CDR3 covers 12 residues. The germline CDR1 and CDR2 sequences are SGDLS and YYNGEE. As DNA, the CDR3 is TGTGCCAGCAGCGTGTCCTACAATGAGCAGTTCTTC. Its protein is CASSVSYNEQFF.

The chain uses TRBV29-1 and TRBJ2-2; D may be TRBD1 (7 bases). The CDR3 has 14 residues. Germline-derived CDR1 and CDR2 are SQVTM and ANQGSEA. V lost 3 bases to trimming and J lost 5 bases, with 13 bases between them. The CDR3 reads CSVEGRGATGELFF. The CDR3 coding sequence is TGCAGCGTTGAGGGCAGGGGGGCGACCGGGGAGCTGTTTTTT.

The V gene is TRBV7-8, the J gene TRBJ1-2, with 7 positions matching TRBD1. V was clipped by 1 base and J by 4 bases; unmatched bases: 3. The CDR3 runs to 14 residues. Germline CDR1 and CDR2: SGHVS and FQNEAQ. The CDR3 region is CASSLVPGGYGYTF. CDR3 nucleotide sequence: TGTGCCAGCAGCTTAGTTCCAGGGGGCTATGGCTACACCTTC.

This chain joins TRBV5-1 and TRBJ1-2; TRBD1 matches at 8 bases. V was pared by 4 bases and J by 3 bases, with 8 bases of the junction left unmatched. The germline V gene has CDR1 SGHRS and CDR2 YFSETQ. The CDR3 loop spans 15 amino acids. CDR3 nucleotides: TGCGCCAGCAGCGGGAGACAGGGGATATACTATGGCTACACCTTC. It codes for CASSGRQGIYYGYTF.

The J gene is TRBJ1-5, the V gene TRBV2; D is undetermined. Deletions cut 2 bases from V and 1 base from J, with 12 bases between. This CDR3 region has 16 residues. Per the germline V gene, CDR1 is SNHLY and CDR2 is FYNNEI. CDR3 DNA: TGTGCCAGCAGTGAATGGTCAGCCTTGAGCAATCAGCCCCAGCATTTT. Protein product: CASSEWSALSNQPQHF.

CDR3 sequence: CASKARGQSDTQYF. The CDR3 DNA sequence: TGTGCCAGCAAGGCGAGGGGGCAATCAGATACGCAGTATTTT. The V gene is TRBV6-1, the J gene TRBJ2-3, with 7 bases identical to TRBD1. The J segment lost 4 bases and the V segment lost 7 bases, leaving 8 bases of the junction unmatched. This CDR3 spans 14 amino acids. Germline V gene lookup returns CDR1 MNHNS and CDR2 SASEGT.

This rearrangement joins TRBV7-9 to TRBJ2-1; D is ambiguous. V dropped 2 bases and J dropped 13 bases, with 15 bases sitting between them. This CDR3 region has 13 residues. Germline V CDR1 and CDR2: SEHNR, FQNEAQ (reference sequence). This CDR3 is CASSLTKGIGQFF. The CDR3 region has the DNA TGTGCCAGCAGCTTAACCAAGGGTATCGGTCAGTTCTTC.

In this sample, this clone turned up a few times. Other DNA sequences within the sample encode an identical CDR3. This chain uses TRBV9 with TRBJ2-7; D tentatively fits TRBD1 or TRBD2 (5 bases each). CDR1 is SGDLS and CDR2 is YYNGEE in the germline V gene. The CDR3 is 13 amino acids. Trimming left V 3 bases short and J 4 bases short, with 11 bases between. As DNA, the CDR3 is TGTGCCAGCAGCGCCGGGACGCCGTACGAGCAGTACTTC. Its protein product is CASSAGTPYEQYF.

The J gene is TRBJ2-7, the V gene TRBV18, with unresolved D. V lost 3 bases, J lost 4 bases, and 4 bases lay in between. Germline CDR1 KGHSH, CDR2 LQKENI. The CDR3 is 11 amino acids. The CDR3 bases are TGTGCCAGCTCACCGGATTACGAGCAGTACTTC. Translation: CASSPDYEQYF.

This clone came up a few times. The chain couples TRBV10-3 to TRBJ2-2, with 8 bases lining up with TRBD2. CDR1 and CDR2 (germline): ENHRY, SYGVKD. The trim removed 6 bases at V and 4 bases at J, leaving 7 bases unmatched. CDR3 length: 15 residues. The CDR3 reads CAISSAGVRTGELFF. The CDR3 DNA reads TGTGCCATCAGCTCAGCGGGAGTGCGCACCGGGGAGCTGTTTTTT.